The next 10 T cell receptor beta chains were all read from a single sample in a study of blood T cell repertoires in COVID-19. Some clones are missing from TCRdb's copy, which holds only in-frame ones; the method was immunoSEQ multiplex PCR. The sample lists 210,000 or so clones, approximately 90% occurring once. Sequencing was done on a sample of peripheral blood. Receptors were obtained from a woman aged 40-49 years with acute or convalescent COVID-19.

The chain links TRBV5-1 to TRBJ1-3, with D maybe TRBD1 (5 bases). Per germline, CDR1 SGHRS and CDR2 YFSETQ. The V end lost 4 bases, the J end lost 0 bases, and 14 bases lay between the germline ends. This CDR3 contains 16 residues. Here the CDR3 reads CASSRGSSTSGNTIYF. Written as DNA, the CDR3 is TGCGCCAGCAGCCGGGGGTCATCAACCTCTGGAAACACCATATATTTT.

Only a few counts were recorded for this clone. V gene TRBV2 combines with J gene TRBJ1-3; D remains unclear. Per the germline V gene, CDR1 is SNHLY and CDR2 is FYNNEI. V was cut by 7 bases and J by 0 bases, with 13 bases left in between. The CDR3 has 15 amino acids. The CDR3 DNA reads TGTGCCAGCAAGAGTTACGGGAACTCTGGAAACACCATATATTTT. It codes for CASKSYGNSGNTIYF.

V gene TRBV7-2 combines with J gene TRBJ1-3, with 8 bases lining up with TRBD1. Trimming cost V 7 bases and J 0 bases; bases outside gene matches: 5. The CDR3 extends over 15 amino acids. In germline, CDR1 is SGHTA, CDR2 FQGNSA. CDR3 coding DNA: TGTGCCAGCACCCGACAGGGGAACTCTGGAAACACCATATATTTT. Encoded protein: CASTRQGNSGNTIYF.

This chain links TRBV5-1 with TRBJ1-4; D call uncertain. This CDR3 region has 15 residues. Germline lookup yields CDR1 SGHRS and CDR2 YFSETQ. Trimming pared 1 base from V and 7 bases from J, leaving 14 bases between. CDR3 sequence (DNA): TGCGCCAGCAGCTTGAACGTAGCTTTGGGTGAAAAACTGTTTTTT. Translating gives CASSLNVALGEKLFF. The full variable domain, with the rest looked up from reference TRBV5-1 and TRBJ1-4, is KAGVTQTPRYLIKTRGQQVTLSCSPISGHRSVSWYQQTPGQGLQFLFEYFSETQRNKGNFPGRFSGRQFSNSRSEMNVSTLELGDSALYLCASSLNVALGEKLFFGSGTQLSVL.

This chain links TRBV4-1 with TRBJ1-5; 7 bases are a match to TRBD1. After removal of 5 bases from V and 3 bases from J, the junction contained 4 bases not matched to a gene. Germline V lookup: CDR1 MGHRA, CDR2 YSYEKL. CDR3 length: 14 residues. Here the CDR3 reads CASSSGQINQPQHF. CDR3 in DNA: TGCGCCAGCAGCTCGGGACAGATCAATCAGCCCCAGCATTTT.

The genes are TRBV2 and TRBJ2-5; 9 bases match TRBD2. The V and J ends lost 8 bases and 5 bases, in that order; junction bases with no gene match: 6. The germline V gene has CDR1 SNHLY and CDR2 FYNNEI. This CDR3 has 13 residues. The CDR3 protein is CASGPGLAETQYF. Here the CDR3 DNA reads TGTGCCAGCGGTCCGGGACTAGCCGAGACCCAGTACTTC. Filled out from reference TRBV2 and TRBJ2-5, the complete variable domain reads EPEVTQTPSHQVTQMGQEVILRCVPISNHLYFYWYRQILGQKVEFLVSFYNNEISEKSEIFDDQFSVERPDGSNFTLKIRSTKLEDSAMYFCASGPGLAETQYFGPGTRLLVL.

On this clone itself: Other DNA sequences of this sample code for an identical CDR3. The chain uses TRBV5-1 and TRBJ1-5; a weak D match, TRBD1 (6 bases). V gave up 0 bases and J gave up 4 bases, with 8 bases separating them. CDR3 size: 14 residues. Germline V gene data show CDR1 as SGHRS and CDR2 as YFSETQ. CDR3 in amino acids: CASSLGTANQPQHF. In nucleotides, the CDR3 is TGCGCCAGCAGCTTGGGGACAGCAAATCAGCCCCAGCATTTT. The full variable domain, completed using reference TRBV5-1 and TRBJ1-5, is KAGVTQTPRYLIKTRGQQVTLSCSPISGHRSVSWYQQTPGQGLQFLFEYFSETQRNKGNFPGRFSGRQFSNSRSEMNVSTLELGDSALYLCASSLGTANQPQHFGDGTRLSIL.

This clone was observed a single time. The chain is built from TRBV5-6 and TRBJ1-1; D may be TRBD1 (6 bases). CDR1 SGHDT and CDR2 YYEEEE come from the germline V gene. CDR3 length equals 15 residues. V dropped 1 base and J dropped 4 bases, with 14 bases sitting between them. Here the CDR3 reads CASSLRQGKSTEAFF. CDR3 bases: TGTGCCAGCAGCTTGAGGCAGGGGAAGAGCACTGAAGCTTTCTTT.

CDR3 in amino acids: CASSFSARGIQETQYF. CDR3 nucleotide sequence: TGCGCCAGCAGCTTTTCCGCGCGGGGGATCCAAGAGACCCAGTACTTC. The genes are TRBV5-1 and TRBJ2-5; 7 bases align to TRBD2. Germline V gives CDR1 SGHRS, CDR2 YFSETQ. There are 16 residues in the CDR3. J lost 1 base, V lost 2 bases, and 8 bases had no gene match.

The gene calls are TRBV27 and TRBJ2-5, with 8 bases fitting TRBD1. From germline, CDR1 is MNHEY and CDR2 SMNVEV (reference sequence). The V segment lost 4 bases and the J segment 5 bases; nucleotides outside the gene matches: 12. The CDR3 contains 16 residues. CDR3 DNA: TGTGCCAGCAGTTCCTCGACAGGGGATCCGCAGGAGACCCAGTACTTC. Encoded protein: CASSSSTGDPQETQYF.